Below, 9 T cell receptor beta chains from the same sample are listed, as sequenced in a study of control samples from healthy donors and cancer patients. Repertoires were generated with immunoSEQ multiplex PCR, while TCRdb's copy carries only in-frame clones and drops some. Found here are tens of thousands of clones, about 93% of them singletons; the top ten hold around a quarter. The sequenced sample consisted of PBMCs. Receptors were obtained from a woman aged 45-65 years with head and neck cancer.

The J gene is TRBJ1-2, the V gene TRBV6-5; a possible D gene is TRBD1 (6 bases). Germline-derived CDR1 and CDR2 are MNHEY and SVGAGI. The CDR3 is made up of 12 amino acids. The V end lost 7 bases, the J end lost 13 bases, and 19 bases lay between the germline ends. The CDR3 nucleotides read TGTGCCAGCATGGGGGCAGGGGCCTTCTGCACCTTC. Translation: CASMGAGAFCTF.

The CDR3 is CASSADRDNEKLFF. The CDR3, as DNA: TGCGCCAGCAGCGCGGACAGGGATAATGAAAAACTGTTTTTT. The rearrangement links TRBV5-1 to TRBJ1-4, with 8 bases aligning to TRBD1. Unmatched junction bases numbered 3, after V lost 4 bases and J lost 4 bases. The CDR3 totals 14 residues. The germline gives CDR1 SGHRS, CDR2 YFSETQ.

This clone was observed a single time. The chain uses TRBV24-1 and TRBJ2-7; tentative D call: TRBD2 (6 bases). CDR1 is KGHDR, CDR2 SFDVKD, per germline. This CDR3 is built from 11 residues. The germline V and J ends were trimmed by 3 bases and 8 bases, with 7 bases remaining between them. CDR3 in amino acids: CATSDTSKQYF. The CDR3 DNA follows: TGTGCCACCAGTGATACTAGCAAGCAGTACTTC.

The chain is built from TRBV6-5 and TRBJ2-5, with D uncertain. Trimming left V 6 bases short and J 1 base short, with 3 bases between. The V gene's germline CDR1 is MNHEY and CDR2 SVGAGI. The CDR3 is 11 amino acids. CDR3 nucleotides: TGTGCCAGCAGAGTCCAAGAGACCCAGTACTTC. It encodes CASRVQETQYF.

This chain uses TRBV6-1 with TRBJ2-2; D may be TRBD1 (5 bases). Germline lookup yields CDR1 MNHNS and CDR2 SASEGT. With 3 bases removed from V and 6 bases from J, the gap between germline ends came to 14 bases. The CDR3 extends over 15 amino acids. CDR3 nucleotide sequence: TGTGCCAGCAGTGACCCAGGGTTAGGCGCCGGGGAGCTGTTTTTT. It encodes CASSDPGLGAGELFF.

The chain has TRBV6-5 and TRBJ1-1, with D perhaps matching TRBD1 (5 bases). The germline V and J ends were trimmed by 1 base and 6 bases, with 9 bases remaining between them. Germline V lookup: CDR1 MNHEY, CDR2 SVGAGI. The CDR3 is 13 amino acids. The CDR3 reads CASSYLTGAEAFF. For the CDR3, the DNA is TGTGCCAGCAGTTACTTAACAGGAGCTGAAGCTTTCTTT.

This chain connects TRBV29-1 to TRBJ2-5, with D perhaps matching TRBD1 (5 bases). The V end lost 0 bases, the J end lost 4 bases, and 12 bases lay between the germline ends. The CDR3 is 14 amino acids. Per germline, CDR1 SQVTM and CDR2 ANQGSEA. The CDR3 region is CSVEDPGYRETQYF. The CDR3 DNA follows: TGCAGCGTTGAAGATCCAGGGTACCGAGAGACCCAGTACTTC.

The chain employs TRBV7-2 and TRBJ2-5; D is unclear. V was pared by 5 bases and J by 5 bases, with 15 bases between. The germline V gene encodes CDR1 SGHTA and CDR2 FQGNSA. The CDR3 covers 14 residues. Here the CDR3 DNA reads TGTGCCAGCAGCGGCCAGGCCCTGGGGGAGACCCAGTACTTC. This gives the protein CASSGQALGETQYF.

The rearrangement joins TRBV5-1 to TRBJ2-7; D might be TRBD1 or TRBD2, each matching 5 bases. Per germline, CDR1 SGHRS and CDR2 YFSETQ. V was shortened by 0 bases and J by 1 base, with 17 bases between the two germline ends. There are 17 residues in the CDR3. CDR3 nucleotides: TGCGCCAGCAGCTTGGCTTGGGACGGGACGGCGTCCTACGAGCAGTACTTC. Protein: CASSLAWDGTASYEQYF. The entire variable domain, with the rest obtained from reference TRBV5-1 and TRBJ2-7, is as follows: KAGVTQTPRYLIKTRGQQVTLSCSPISGHRSVSWYQQTPGQGLQFLFEYFSETQRNKGNFPGRFSGRQFSNSRSEMNVSTLELGDSALYLCASSLAWDGTASYEQYFGPGTRLTVT.